The rows below give T cell receptor beta chains drawn from one sample of a study of blood T cell repertoires in COVID-19. Only in-frame clones appear in the TCRdb table, and some are missing; sequencing was by immunoSEQ multiplex PCR. The repertoire holds 150,000 to 200,000 clones, with 75% to 90% as singletons. The sequencing input was peripheral blood. The receptors shown here come from a woman aged 55-70 years with acute or convalescent COVID-19. Each CDR3 is given with its conserved first and last residue. Fields, in order: V gene, clone size, J gene, D gene, CDR3 DNA, CDR3 protein. A D gene is named only where the DNA matches it firmly. Expanded clones are given a class, and other clones once, few, many or no size at all.

TRBV7-6	-	TRBJ2-1	TRBD2	TGTGCCAGCAGCTCGGGACTAGCGGTGGCCAATGAGCAGTTCTTC	CASSSGLAVANEQFF
TRBV4-3	-	TRBJ2-5	TRBD2	TGCGCCAGCAGCCAAGTTGCTAGCGGGGTCCCCAGAGGGACCCAGTACTTC	CASSQVASGVPRGTQYF
TRBV5-1	-	TRBJ2-1	TRBD1	TGCGCCAGCAGCTGGACAGGGGGGGATAATGAGCAGTTCTTC	CASSWTGGDNEQFF
TRBV5-6	few	TRBJ1-1	-	TGTGCCAGCAGCCTCTCGGGGACTGAAGCTTTCTTT	CASSLSGTEAFF
TRBV24-1	-	TRBJ1-2	-	TGTGCCACCAGTGCAGGGAACTATGGCTACACCTTC	CATSAGNYGYTF
TRBV7-6	-	TRBJ1-3	TRBD1	TGTGCCAGCAGCTTATCTCACTCCAGGAAGGGATCCGACAGGGGAGAAAACACCATATATTTT	CASSLSHSRKGSDRGENTIYF
TRBV6-5	-	TRBJ1-2	-	TGTGCCAGCAGTTCCCCCTCAGACAGGTCGTATGGCTACACCTTC	CASSSPSDRSYGYTF
TRBV28	-	TRBJ2-7	-	TGTGCCAGCAGTTCGCAGGGGTTCCACGAGCAGTACTTC	CASSSQGFHEQYF
TRBV19	-	TRBJ1-5	-	TGTGCCAGTAGTATCCTAGATAGCAATCAGCCCCAGCATTTT	CASSILDSNQPQHF
TRBV5-5	-	TRBJ2-5	-	TGTGCCAGCAGCCTACAGGGAAGGTTTGTCCAAGAGACCCAGTACTTC	CASSLQGRFVQETQYF
TRBV11-2	-	TRBJ1-1	-	TGTGCCAGCAGCTTGGGGCAGCCTGAAGCTTTCTTT	CASSLGQPEAFF
TRBV7-9	-	TRBJ1-4	TRBD1	TGTGCCAGCAGACGGACAGGGGGCGATGGTAATGAAAAACTGTTTTTT	CASRRTGGDGNEKLFF
TRBV3-1/TRBV3-2	-	TRBJ1-2	-	TGTGCCAGCAGCCAAGGTCTCAGGAAATATGGCTACACCTTC	CASSQGLRKYGYTF
TRBV27	-	TRBJ2-3	TRBD2	TGTGCCAGCAGTCCGGGGACTAGCGGGTTCCTGGTAGGGGCAGATACGCAGTATTTT	CASSPGTSGFLVGADTQYF
TRBV6-5	-	TRBJ1-4	TRBD1	TGTGCCAGCGGACAGGGCTATGAAAAACTGTTTTTT	CASGQGYEKLFF
TRBV7-8	-	TRBJ2-7	TRBD1	TGTGCCAGCAGCTTAACGGACAGGGGCTACGAGCAGTACTTC	CASSLTDRGYEQYF
TRBV3-1/TRBV3-2	medium-sized	TRBJ2-5	-	TGTGCCAGCAGCCCCGGGACTCAAGAGACCCAGTACTTC	CASSPGTQETQYF
TRBV18	-	TRBJ1-1	TRBD1	TGTGCCAGCTCACCACCGGAGGGGGCTTCTGAAGCTTTCTTT	CASSPPEGASEAFF
TRBV7-9	-	TRBJ2-7	TRBD2	TGTGCCAGCAGCGATATAGCGGGGGGGCCGGGTGAGCAGTACTTC	CASSDIAGGPGEQYF
TRBV6-4	-	TRBJ2-7	TRBD1	TGTGCCAGCAGTGTGGACAGGGGCACCTACGAGCAGTACTTC	CASSVDRGTYEQYF
TRBV5-1	-	TRBJ1-3	-	TGCGCCAGCAGCGGTGGACAGACTGGAAACACCATATATTTT	CASSGGQTGNTIYF
TRBV6-1	-	TRBJ2-5	TRBD2	TGTGCCAGCAGTGAAGTCCCGAGACTAGCGGGGGGGCGAGAGACCCAGTACTTC	CASSEVPRLAGGRETQYF
TRBV6-5	-	TRBJ2-2	TRBD2	TGTGCCAGCAGCCGGGGGGGCGGGAACACCGGGGAGCTGTTTTTT	CASSRGGGNTGELFF
TRBV15	-	TRBJ2-5	TRBD2	TGTGCCACCAGCAGAGGATCGGGGAGGGGAACCCAAGAGACCCAGTACTTC	CATSRGSGRGTQETQYF
TRBV9	-	TRBJ1-1	-	TGTGCCAGCAGCCCCCACCGGAACAGGAACACTGAAGCTTTCTTT	CASSPHRNRNTEAFF
TRBV18	-	TRBJ1-2	-	TGTGCCAGCTCACAGTCTGTGACAGAGGTTAACTATGGCTACACCTTC	CASSQSVTEVNYGYTF
TRBV25-1	few	TRBJ2-6	-	TGTGCCAGCAGTGTAGCTGGGGCCAACGTCCTGACTTTC	CASSVAGANVLTF
TRBV9	once	TRBJ1-6	-	TGTGCCAGCAGCGTAGGAGCAGGGGTAGGATCACCCCTCCACTTT	CASSVGAGVGSPLHF
TRBV12-3/TRBV12-4	-	TRBJ1-2	-	TGTGCCAGCGCGGTGTCATATGGCTACACCTTC	CASAVSYGYTF
TRBV5-1	-	TRBJ1-3	-	TGCGCCAGCAGCTTGGCCGGGTTCCCCTCTGGAAACACCATATATTTT	CASSLAGFPSGNTIYF
TRBV6-5	-	TRBJ1-1	TRBD1	TGTGCCAGCAGCCCGGGACAGGGTCGAACTGAAGCTTTCTTT	CASSPGQGRTEAFF
TRBV7-3	-	TRBJ2-1	TRBD2	TGTGCCAGCAGCTTAGGGAGGTGGACCAGCGGGGAGTACAATGAGCAGTTCTTC	CASSLGRWTSGEYNEQFF
TRBV5-1	-	TRBJ2-7	-	TGCGCCAGCAGGGGTGAGGGCTACGAGCAGTACTTC	CASRGEGYEQYF
TRBV7-8	-	TRBJ2-4	-	TGTGCCAGCAGCCCGAGGACTTCGGTGGGGAACATTCAGTACTTC	CASSPRTSVGNIQYF
TRBV7-9	-	TRBJ1-2	-	TGTGCCAGCAGCTTAGGACAGATAACCTATGGCTACACCTTC	CASSLGQITYGYTF
TRBV12-5	-	TRBJ2-5	TRBD1	TGTGCTAGTGGCAGGGGACAGGGTGCAGAGACCCAGTACTTC	CASGRGQGAETQYF
TRBV29-1	few	TRBJ2-7	TRBD1	TGCAGCGCTACCGGGACAGGGTTGTATTTTGGCTACGAGCAGTACTTC	CSATGTGLYFGYEQYF
TRBV7-9	-	TRBJ2-5	TRBD1	TGTGCCAGCAGCCCGACAGGGGCCCCAACGTACCAAGAGACCCAGTACTTC	CASSPTGAPTYQETQYF
TRBV7-6	-	TRBJ2-7	TRBD1	TGTGCCAGCAGCTTGTGGTCCCGGGACAGGGGAGGGTATAATATCTTGTACTTC	CASSLWSRDRGGYNILYF
TRBV3-1/TRBV3-2	-	TRBJ2-2	TRBD2	TGTGCCAGCAGCTCGTTTTTTAGCGGGGGGAGCACCGGGGAGCTGTTTTTT	CASSSFFSGGSTGELFF
TRBV6-5	-	TRBJ1-6	TRBD1	TGTGCCAGCAAAGGGGGCAACTATAATTCACCCCTCCACTTT	CASKGGNYNSPLHF